Given below is one T cell receptor beta chain in context. Its antigen remains unknown. The sample belongs to a study of OX40 agonist ivuxolimab in advanced cancers. Study in general: The diagnoses of dose-escalation patients were hepatocellular carcinoma, melanoma, renal cell or head and neck cancer. Partial responses were seen in three patients, one with hepatocellular carcinoma and two with cutaneous melanoma. Study-level points and caveats: Fewer expanded clones were found on average in CD4+ than in CD8+ T cells.

This CDR3 has 15 residues. The V segment lost 4 bases and the J segment 7 bases; nucleotides outside the gene matches: 3. From germline, CDR1 is SGDLS and CDR2 YYNGEE. Sequenced by immunoSEQ multiplex PCR; TCRdb stores in-frame clones only, minus some. The sample carries 50,000 or so clones, around 77% recorded once. This specimen was CD4+ or CD8+ T cells sorted from blood, taken in a trial of the OX40 agonist ivuxolimab. The receptor's source is an adult with an advanced solid tumor such as melanoma, head and neck, liver or kidney cancer. The V call is TRBV9, the J call TRBJ2-1; 15 bases match TRBD2. The CDR3 reads CASSSGTSGRNEQFF. CDR3 nucleotides: TGTGCCAGCAGCTCCGGGACTAGCGGGAGGAATGAGCAGTTCTTC.